This T cell receptor beta chain was documented in a study of vaccination effects on CD4 cells after COVID-19. Study summary: It was two doses of either the BNT162b2 or mRNA-1273 vaccine that participants received.

Assay: immunoSEQ multiplex PCR; the TCRdb copy retains only in-frame clones and omits some. The table includes tens of thousands of clones, 73% detected once. Comments on this clone: Its antigen is unidentified.

Findings of the study overall: In vaccinees who were healthy, merely 1 out of 255 vaccine-induced clones cross-reacted with common cold coronaviruses.

In the ViraFEST assay, antigen-specific CD4+ clonotypes were identified by expansion after peptide-pool stimulation. After less than twelve days in culture, the CD4+ T cells were isolated. Vaccine recipients lacked prior SARS-CoV-2 infection and had negative nucleocapsid antibodies. IL-2 at approximately 9.7 IU/ml and peptides at about 10 ug/ml were added to cultured PBMC, approximately 2.2 million per well. The TCR was taken from a human donor who received a COVID-19 vaccine. The specimen was CD4+ T cells from PBMCs cultured with SARS-CoV-2 spike peptides, collected before COVID-19 vaccination.

CDR3 protein: CASSHDNGQGLYGYTF. CDR3 in DNA: TGCGCCAGCAGCCACGATAACGGACAGGGACTCTATGGCTACACCTTC. The chain combines TRBV4-1 with TRBJ1-2; 8 positions agree with TRBD1. V lost 3 bases to trimming and J lost 4 bases; unmatched junction nucleotides: 10. Germline V CDR1 and CDR2: MGHRA, YSYEKL. There are 16 residues in the CDR3.